This T cell receptor beta chain was obtained from a study of shared clonotypes between healthy human individuals. Clones were read by immunoSEQ multiplex PCR, and TCRdb kept only the in-frame ones, dropping some. The data hold more than 200,000 clones, with 60% to 70% observed a single time. CDR1 is KGHSH and CDR2 is LQKENI in the germline V gene. J was trimmed by 3 bases and V by 4 bases; bases with no gene match: 18. The CDR3 consists of 19 residues. The source of this sequence is a man aged 25 to 40 in good health. Specimen: memory CD4+ T cells sorted from blood. The sample's subset: CD45RA-negative fraction. The chain employs TRBV18 and TRBJ2-3, with TRBD1 identical over 8 bases. In DNA form, the CDR3 reads TGTGCCAGCTCACTGCGTCCTTCCTCTGGACAGGGAGTTACAGATACGCAGTATTTT. Protein sequence: CASSLRPSSGQGVTDTQYF.